This T cell receptor beta chain was observed in a study of CD4 T cells in relation to SARS-CoV-2 and coronaviruses. With regard to this clone: The antigen remains undetermined.

Points from the study as a whole: In roughly 61% of donors, memory CD4+ clonotypes crossrecognized SARS-CoV-2 and at least one common cold coronavirus spike.

Repertoires were generated with immunoSEQ multiplex PCR, while TCRdb's copy carries only in-frame clones and drops some. Of 20,000 to 25,000 clones in the sample, about four fifths are singletons; the top ten hold roughly an eighth. Unexposed donor CD4+ T cells date from 2011-2018, before the COVID-19 pandemic. The cells were cultured for under 13 days before CD4+ T cells were isolated. Half the medium was replaced with IL-2 medium on days 3 and 7. This CDR3 comprises 16 residues. Trimming removed 4 bases from V and 6 bases from J, with 18 bases in between. Germline CDR1 is KGHDR and CDR2 is SFDVKD. The receptor comes from a human donor in good health. The sample consisted of CD4+ T cells from PBMCs, cultured in vitro. The V and J genes are TRBV24-1 and TRBJ2-1, with a tentative D call TRBD2 (6 bases). The CDR3 DNA follows: TGTGCCACCAGTGACCCAAGCGGGTCCGGGGGCAATGAGCAGTTCTTC. Translation gives CATSDPSGSGGNEQFF.